This TCR beta chain came from a study of identical twins. Study-wide findings and caveats: It was cross-sectional statistical analysis, not following the same donors, that the conclusions relied on. Shared out-of-frame alpha sequences (those common to twins) showed excess low generation probability.

Template switching added a universal primer site, and cDNA bore unique molecular identifiers. MiXCR, run by TCRdb on the 5' RACE reads, gives a single entry per CDR3 protein. This table holds under 900,000 distinct CDR3 sequences, roughly an eighth found once. This clonotype was counted between two and nine times. Its specificity is unknown. Germline CDR1 MNHEY, CDR2 SVGEGT. V lost 2 bases to trimming and J lost 5 bases, with 15 bases between them. The CDR3 sequence is 16 residues long. The sample was also reused in another study, on yellow fever vaccine responses in identical twins.

The chain carries TRBV6-2 or TRBV6-3 and TRBJ2-2; maybe TRBD2 (6 bases). This clonotype was obtained from a woman aged 18-29 years in good health. Sequences were obtained from PBMCs. CDR3 bases: TGTGCCAGCAGTTACCCGCTGGGGACTCCAACCGGGGAGCTGTTTTTT. Translation: CASSYPLGTPTGELFF.